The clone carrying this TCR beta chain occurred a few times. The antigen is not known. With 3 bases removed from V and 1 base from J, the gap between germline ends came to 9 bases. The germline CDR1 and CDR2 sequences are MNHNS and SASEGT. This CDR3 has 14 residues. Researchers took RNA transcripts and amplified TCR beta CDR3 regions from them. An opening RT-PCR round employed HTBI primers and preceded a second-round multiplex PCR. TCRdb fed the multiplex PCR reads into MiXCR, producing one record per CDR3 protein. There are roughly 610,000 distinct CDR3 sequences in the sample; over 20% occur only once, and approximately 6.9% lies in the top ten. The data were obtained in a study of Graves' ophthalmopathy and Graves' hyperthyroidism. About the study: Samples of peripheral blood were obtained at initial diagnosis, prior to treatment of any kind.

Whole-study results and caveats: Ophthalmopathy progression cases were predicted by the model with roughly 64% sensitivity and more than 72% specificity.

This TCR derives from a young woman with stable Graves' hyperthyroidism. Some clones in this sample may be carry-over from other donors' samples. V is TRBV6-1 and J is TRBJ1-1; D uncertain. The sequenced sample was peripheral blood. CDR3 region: CASSERLGNTEAFF. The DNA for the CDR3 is TGTGCCAGCAGTGAGAGGTTAGGGAACACTGAAGCTTTCTTT.